This T cell receptor (beta chain) was profiled in a study of T cells in Graves' hyperthyroidism and ophthalmopathy (dated by TCRdb to the late 2010s). Background for the entire study: Peripheral blood was sampled at the time of initial diagnosis, prior to any treatment. A discovery cohort of around 100 patients, approximately 44 with Graves' ophthalmopathy and 55 to 60 with stable Graves' hyperthyroidism, was used to find distinguishing TCR V-J signatures. Prospective prediction of ophthalmopathy was tested in an independent validation cohort consisting of about 20 hyperthyroidism patients and approximately 16 patients who later progressed to ophthalmopathy. The approximately 100 discovery patients were randomly split 7:3 into training and test sets. In about six Graves' hyperthyroidism patients, the study also compared T-cell repertoires from thyroid tissue with T-cell repertoires from blood. Following sampling, methimazole starting at 30 mg daily was given to hyperthyroidism patients, and high-dose intravenous methylprednisolone was given to ophthalmopathy patients. According to the paper, TCR Vbeta CDR3 sequencing was carried out on about 140 peripheral blood samples, which came from fewer than 50 ophthalmopathy, fewer than 80 hyperthyroidism and roughly 17 progressor patients. General conclusions and limits of the study: During validation, the model predicted progression to ophthalmopathy a median of roughly 7.1 months ahead of onset, with approximately 71% sensitivity and 72.22% specificity. Sample size was not statistically predetermined, and investigators were not blinded to group allocation. A 13 V-J signature model separated ophthalmopathy from stable hyperthyroidism, with approximately 86% sensitivity and just under 84% specificity in cross-validation and 80%/75% in testing. Blood samples also contained most of the expanded thyroid clonotypes (frequency above 0.001), which suggests that blood repertoires may reflect thyroid immune responses.

This clonotype was detected many times. The antigen this receptor binds is unknown. Nothing much larger sits one base from this clone, and base qualities are not available. Including the terminal cysteine and phenylalanine, the CDR3 comprises 15 residues. The kept DNA is CDR3 alone, 45 bases in frame from the first base. The germline V gene specifies MNHNS as CDR1 and SASEGT as CDR2. Here V drops 10 bases and J drops 2 bases, and the junction holds 11 bases not matched to any gene. The TCR beta CDR3 regions were amplified from RNA transcripts. The first round of RT-PCR for the TCR CDR3 was performed with the HTBI primer set and the Qiagen OneStep RT-PCR kit. A second multiplex PCR round built the libraries, followed by size selection and purification. Sequencing of the libraries was done on an Illumina HiSeq2000 using paired-end 100 bp reads. In the original analysis: SOAPnuke was used to process the raw data, removing reads that contained adapters or uncalled bases, had a mean Phred below 15, or lacked an exact match to the constant primer or identifier. High-quality paired reads were merged with COPE v1.2.5, and unique nucleotide sequences were defined as clonotypes. MiTCR v1.1 was used to align the clonotypes against IMGT TRBV, TRBD and TRBJ reference segments. Analysis was restricted to V-J combinations with a frequency above 0.0001, which covered 99.2% of repertoires. The TCS score was defined as F50 (clonal expansion) divided by E x V (chaos), with BLOSUM62-based TCRdist calculated between CDR3 peptides within each V-J. Welch's t-statistics and random forest reduced approximately 520 V-J features to around 14, which were used in a naive Bayes classifier (R e1071). TCRdb handled the public reads itself, with Q25 trimming in fastp and clone calling in MiXCR, and kept productive beta chains. Records with the same CDR3 protein are collapsed into one entry carrying the most frequent genes and DNA. The V and J calls come from TCRdb's annotation, not from the publication. This sample comprises under 350,000 distinct CDR3 sequences, over 15% of them detected only once. Over 45% of the sample goes to the ten largest clones.

Moderately to severely active disease, a Clinical Activity Score of at least 3, a NOSPECS grade of at least 4, and a duration under 3 months were present in ophthalmopathy patients. Any patient with an uncontrolled infection, another autoimmune disease, pregnancy or lactation was excluded. Diagnoses relied on clinical symptoms, serum thyroxine and TRAb, thyroid ultrasound and orbital computed tomography. PBMCs were isolated from about 9 ml of fresh peripheral blood by Ficoll-Paque density gradient centrifugation. Total RNA was extracted with Trizol reagent, and quality was checked on an Agilent 2100 Bioanalyzer.

The V and J genes are TRBV6-1 and TRBJ2-3, with TRBD2 identical over 8 junction bases. The clonotype comes from a woman in her fifties or sixties with Graves' ophthalmopathy. The specimen was blood. The nucleotide sequence is TGTGCCAACCGAGCCGGGACTAGGGACACAGATACGCAGTATTTT. This sequence encodes CANRAGTRDTDTQYF.